A selection of T cell receptor beta chains follows, all from one sample in a study of T cell responses to AZD1222 COVID-19 vaccine. The data were produced by immunoSEQ multiplex PCR, yet TCRdb's version contains in-frame clones alone and is incomplete. Of 85,000 to 120,000 clones listed, 80% to 95% were seen once; the top ten hold 6.5% to 10%. The sample was peripheral blood, taken 28 days after the second AZD1222 dose. These receptors were collected from an adult who received the AZD1222 COVID-19 vaccine. The CDR3 runs from the conserved cysteine through the conserved F or W. A D gene is named only where the DNA matches it firmly. Part of the rows lack a size; the others show once, few, many or a class for expanded clones.

d_gene	v_gene	abundance	j_gene	CDR3aa	CDR3nt
NA	TRBV9	NA	TRBJ2-7	CASSAEGSGGEQYF	TGTGCCAGCAGCGCCGAAGGATCCGGGGGCGAGCAGTACTTC
TRBD2	TRBV11-2	NA	TRBJ2-3	CASSSRGSGAPDTQYF	TGTGCCAGCAGCTCCCGGGGTAGCGGGGCCCCAGATACGCAGTATTTT
NA	TRBV11-2	NA	TRBJ1-6	CASSPGSQRNSPLHF	TGTGCCAGCAGCCCAGGCTCTCAGCGAAATTCACCCCTCCACTTT
NA	TRBV5-8	NA	TRBJ2-7	CASSYEQYF	TGTGCCAGCAGCTACGAGCAGTACTTC
NA	TRBV19	NA	TRBJ2-5	CASSTSRLDQETQYF	TGTGCCAGTAGTACGTCGAGGCTAGATCAGGAGACCCAGTACTTC
TRBD1	TRBV12-3/TRBV12-4	few	TRBJ1-5	CASSWTGGQPQHF	TGTGCCAGCAGCTGGACAGGTGGCCAGCCCCAGCATTTT
NA	TRBV18	NA	TRBJ1-6	CASKEAQENSPLHF	TGTGCCAGCAAGGAGGCACAGGAGAATTCACCCCTCCACTTT
TRBD2	TRBV4-1	NA	TRBJ2-7	CASSQASGAIPYEQYF	TGCGCCAGCAGCCAAGCTAGCGGGGCCATACCCTACGAGCAGTACTTC
NA	TRBV6-5	NA	TRBJ1-4	CASSQDSWDGEKLFF	TGTGCCAGCAGCCAGGACAGTTGGGACGGTGAAAAACTGTTTTTT
NA	TRBV19	NA	TRBJ2-3	CASSQSAVPASTDTQYF	TGTGCCAGTAGTCAAAGTGCAGTCCCCGCTAGCACAGATACGCAGTATTTT
TRBD1	TRBV6-5	NA	TRBJ1-1	CASSPTGGGTEAFF	TGTGCCAGCAGTCCGACAGGGGGGGGCACTGAAGCTTTCTTT
NA	TRBV7-3	NA	TRBJ2-3	CASSLAQGNTDTQYF	TGTGCCAGCAGCTTAGCACAGGGAAACACAGATACGCAGTATTTT
NA	TRBV27	few	TRBJ1-6	CASSQGGNSPLHF	TGTGCCAGCAGCCAAGGGGGGAATTCACCCCTCCACTTT
NA	TRBV20-1	NA	TRBJ1-6	CSAEQDSPLHF	TGCAGTGCAGAACAGGATTCACCCCTCCACTTT
NA	TRBV4-3	NA	TRBJ2-4	CASSQSYQQLKNIQYF	TGCGCCAGCAGCCAAAGCTATCAACAGTTGAAAAACATTCAGTACTTC
TRBD1	TRBV7-2	NA	TRBJ2-1	CASSLDRGSNEQFF	TGTGCCAGCAGCTTAGACAGGGGCAGCAATGAGCAGTTCTTC
TRBD2	TRBV10-3	NA	TRBJ2-1	CAISAPTSGGDNEQFF	TGTGCCATCAGTGCCCCGACTAGCGGGGGGGACAATGAGCAGTTCTTC
NA	TRBV4-1	NA	TRBJ1-4	CASSPPGTFSEKLFF	TGCGCCAGCAGCCCCCCCGGGACATTTTCTGAAAAACTGTTTTTT
NA	TRBV14	NA	TRBJ2-5	CASKADGLQETQYF	TGTGCCAGCAAGGCGGACGGTCTTCAAGAGACCCAGTACTTC
NA	TRBV7-9	NA	TRBJ1-2	CASSPRQAAGYTF	TGTGCCAGCAGCCCTCGGCAGGCAGCAGGCTACACCTTC
NA	TRBV6-5	NA	TRBJ2-7	CALRGKRSYEQYF	TGTGCCCTTCGGGGAAAACGGTCCTACGAGCAGTACTTC
TRBD2	TRBV7-2	few	TRBJ2-1	CASSSSSGVNNEQFF	TGTGCCAGCAGCTCATCTAGCGGGGTGAACAATGAGCAGTTCTTC
TRBD1	TRBV7-2	NA	TRBJ1-3	CASSPSGTALSGNTIYF	TGTGCCAGCAGCCCCTCCGGGACAGCCCTCTCTGGAAACACCATATATTTT
TRBD1	TRBV6-2/TRBV6-3	NA	TRBJ2-7	CASSYDGTGNPYEQYF	TGTGCCAGCAGTTACGATGGGACAGGGAACCCCTACGAGCAGTACTTC
NA	TRBV30	NA	TRBJ1-4	CAWIGGGEKLFF	TGTGCCTGGATCGGGGGTGGTGAAAAACTGTTTTTT
NA	TRBV7-6	NA	TRBJ1-2	CASSLAPGQMDGYTF	TGTGCCAGCAGCCTAGCGCCCGGGCAGATGGATGGCTACACCTTC
TRBD2	TRBV7-2	NA	TRBJ2-3	CASSLARGGADTQYF	TGTGCCAGCAGCTTAGCCCGGGGGGGGGCAGATACGCAGTATTTT
NA	TRBV7-9	NA	TRBJ2-7	CASSPPGEVIEQYF	TGTGCCAGCAGCCCCCCGGGGGAGGTGATCGAGCAGTACTTC
TRBD2	TRBV7-2	NA	TRBJ2-3	CASSSGLAGGWTDTQYF	TGTGCCAGCAGCTCAGGACTAGCGGGGGGGTGGACAGATACGCAGTATTTT
TRBD1	TRBV5-4	NA	TRBJ2-7	CASSLGQGVYEQYF	TGTGCCAGCAGCTTGGGACAGGGGGTCTACGAGCAGTACTTC
NA	TRBV4-1	NA	TRBJ2-5	CASSQGDQETQYF	TGCGCCAGCAGCCAAGGGGACCAAGAGACCCAGTACTTC
NA	TRBV2	NA	TRBJ1-1	CASSEAGRAGTEAFF	TGTGCCAGCAGTGAAGCTGGGAGGGCGGGCACTGAAGCTTTCTTT
TRBD1	TRBV10-3	NA	TRBJ2-1	CAISGLDRGVYNEQFF	TGTGCCATCAGTGGATTGGACAGGGGGGTTTACAATGAGCAGTTCTTC
NA	TRBV6-5	NA	TRBJ2-6	CASHWEPSGANVLTF	TGTGCCAGCCATTGGGAGCCTTCTGGGGCCAACGTCCTGACTTTC
TRBD1	TRBV5-4	NA	TRBJ1-1	CASRVGTGGIVNTEAFF	TGTGCCAGCAGGGTGGGGACAGGGGGAATAGTGAACACTGAAGCTTTCTTT
TRBD1	TRBV2	NA	TRBJ1-2	CASSDVRRGNYGYTF	TGTGCCAGCAGTGACGTTCGCAGGGGGAACTATGGCTACACCTTC
NA	TRBV27	NA	TRBJ1-5	CASNPQGGADQPQHF	TGTGCCAGCAACCCTCAAGGGGGGGCGGATCAGCCCCAGCATTTT
TRBD1	TRBV7-2	few	TRBJ1-1	CASSLYTGAMNTEAFF	TGTGCCAGCAGCTTATATACAGGGGCCATGAACACTGAAGCTTTCTTT
NA	TRBV6-5	NA	TRBJ2-3	CASSRGSDTQYF	TGTGCCAGCAGCCGAGGGTCGGATACGCAGTATTTT
NA	TRBV7-2	once	TRBJ2-4	CASSLSPTGTINIQYF	TGTGCCAGCAGCTTATCCCCCACCGGGACCATTAACATTCAGTACTTC
NA	TRBV5-1	NA	TRBJ2-3	CASSLGGPSTDTQYF	TGCGCCAGCAGCTTAGGCGGGCCTAGCACAGATACGCAGTATTTT
NA	TRBV6-2/TRBV6-3	NA	TRBJ1-4	CASSYAPGPSGEKLFF	TGTGCCAGCAGTTACGCCCCGGGACCAAGCGGTGAAAAACTGTTTTTT
NA	TRBV7-2	once	TRBJ1-1	CASSFNREGTEAFF	TGTGCCAGCAGCTTTAACAGGGAGGGCACTGAAGCTTTCTTT
TRBD2	TRBV5-1	NA	TRBJ2-7	CASSLGVAGGTPYEQYF	TGCGCCAGCAGCTTGGGGGTAGCGGGGGGTACCCCCTACGAGCAGTACTTC
NA	TRBV7-7	NA	TRBJ2-3	CASSWTSTDTQYF	TGTGCTAGCAGCTGGACTTCGACAGATACGCAGTATTTT
NA	TRBV4-1	NA	TRBJ1-5	CASSQDIRENQPQHF	TGCGCCAGCAGCCAAGATATCAGGGAAAATCAGCCCCAGCATTTT
NA	TRBV6-5	NA	TRBJ1-2	CASRRDPGRGYTF	TGTGCCAGCAGAAGGGATCCGGGTCGTGGCTACACCTTC
NA	TRBV7-6	NA	TRBJ2-6	CASRNSGANVLTF	TGTGCCAGCAGGAACTCTGGGGCCAACGTCCTGACTTTC
NA	TRBV6-5	NA	TRBJ1-5	CASSYSGKGQPQHF	TGTGCCAGCAGTTATTCAGGGAAAGGCCAGCCCCAGCATTTT
NA	TRBV5-1	NA	TRBJ2-3	CASSFSGSSSTDTQYF	TGCGCCAGCAGCTTCTCGGGGTCATCAAGCACAGATACGCAGTATTTT